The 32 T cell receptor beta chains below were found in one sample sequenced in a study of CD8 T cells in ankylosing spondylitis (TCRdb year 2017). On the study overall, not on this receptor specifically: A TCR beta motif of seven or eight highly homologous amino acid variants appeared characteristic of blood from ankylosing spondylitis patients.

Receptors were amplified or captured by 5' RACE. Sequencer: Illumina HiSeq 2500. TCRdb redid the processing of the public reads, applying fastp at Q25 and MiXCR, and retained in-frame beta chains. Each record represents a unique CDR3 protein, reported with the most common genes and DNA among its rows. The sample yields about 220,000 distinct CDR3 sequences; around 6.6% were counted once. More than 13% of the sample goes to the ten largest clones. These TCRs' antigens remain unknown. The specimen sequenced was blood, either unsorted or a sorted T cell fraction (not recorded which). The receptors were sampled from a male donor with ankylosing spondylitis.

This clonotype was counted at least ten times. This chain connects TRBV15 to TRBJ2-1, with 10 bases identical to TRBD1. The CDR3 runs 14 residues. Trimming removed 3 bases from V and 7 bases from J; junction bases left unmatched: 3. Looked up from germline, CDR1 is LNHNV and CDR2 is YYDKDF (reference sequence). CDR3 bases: TGTGCCACCAGCAGGGGACAGGGGTGGAATGAGCAGTTCTTC. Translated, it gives CATSRGQGWNEQFF.

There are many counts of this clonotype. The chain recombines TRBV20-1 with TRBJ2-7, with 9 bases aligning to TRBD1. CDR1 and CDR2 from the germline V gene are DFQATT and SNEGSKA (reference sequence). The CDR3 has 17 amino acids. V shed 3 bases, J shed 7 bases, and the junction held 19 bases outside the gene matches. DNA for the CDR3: TGCAGTGCTAGGCCCAACCCCCGACAGGGGGAGTCAGGGGAGCAGTACTTC. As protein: CSARPNPRQGESGEQYF.

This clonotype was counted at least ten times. The CDR3 nucleotides are TGTGCCAGCAGCGGATCCGGGACAGAAAACACTGAAGCTTTCTTT. This codes for CASSGSGTENTEAFF. The chain uses TRBV9 and TRBJ1-1; 7 nucleotides line up with TRBD1. Looked up from germline, CDR1 is SGDLS and CDR2 is YYNGEE. Unmatched junction bases numbered 7, after V lost 3 bases and J lost 2 bases. The CDR3 length is 15 residues.

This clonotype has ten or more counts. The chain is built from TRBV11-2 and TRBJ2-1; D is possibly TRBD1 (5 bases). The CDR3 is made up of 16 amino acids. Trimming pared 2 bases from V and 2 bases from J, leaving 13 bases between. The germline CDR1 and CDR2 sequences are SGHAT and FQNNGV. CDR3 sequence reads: CASSLNRLQAYNEQFF. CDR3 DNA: TGTGCCAGCAGCTTAAACAGGTTACAGGCCTACAATGAGCAGTTCTTC.

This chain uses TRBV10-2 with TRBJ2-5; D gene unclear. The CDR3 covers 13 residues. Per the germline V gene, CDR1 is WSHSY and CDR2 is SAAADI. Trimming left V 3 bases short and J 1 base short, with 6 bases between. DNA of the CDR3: TGCGCCAGCAGTGAAATTCTCCAAGAGACCCAGTACTTC. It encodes CASSEILQETQYF.

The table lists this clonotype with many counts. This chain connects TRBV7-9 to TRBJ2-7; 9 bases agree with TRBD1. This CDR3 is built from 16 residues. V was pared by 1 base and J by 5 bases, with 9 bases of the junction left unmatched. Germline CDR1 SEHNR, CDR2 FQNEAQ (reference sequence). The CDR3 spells CASSLGAGTGLNEQYF. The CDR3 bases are TGTGCCAGCAGCTTAGGGGCCGGGACAGGGCTGAACGAGCAGTACTTC.

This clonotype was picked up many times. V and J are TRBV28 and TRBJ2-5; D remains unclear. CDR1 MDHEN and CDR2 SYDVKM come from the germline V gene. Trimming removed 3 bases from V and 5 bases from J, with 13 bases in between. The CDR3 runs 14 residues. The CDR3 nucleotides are TGTGCCAGCAGTTTCCTATCTACTCTCGAGACCCAGTACTTC. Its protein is CASSFLSTLETQYF.

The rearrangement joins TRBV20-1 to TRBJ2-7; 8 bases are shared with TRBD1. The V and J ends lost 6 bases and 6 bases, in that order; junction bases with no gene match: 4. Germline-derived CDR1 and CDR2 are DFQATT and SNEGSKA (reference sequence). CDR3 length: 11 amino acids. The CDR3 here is CSAETGGEQYF. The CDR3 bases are TGCAGTGCCGAAACAGGGGGCGAGCAGTACTTC.

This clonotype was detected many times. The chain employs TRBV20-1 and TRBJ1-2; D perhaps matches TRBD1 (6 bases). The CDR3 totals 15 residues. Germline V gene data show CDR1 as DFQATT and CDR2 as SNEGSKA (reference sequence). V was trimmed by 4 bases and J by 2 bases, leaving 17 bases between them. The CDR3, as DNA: TGCAGTGCTACCACCGGAGGGGGGTTAAACTATGGCTACACCTTC. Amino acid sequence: CSATTGGGLNYGYTF.

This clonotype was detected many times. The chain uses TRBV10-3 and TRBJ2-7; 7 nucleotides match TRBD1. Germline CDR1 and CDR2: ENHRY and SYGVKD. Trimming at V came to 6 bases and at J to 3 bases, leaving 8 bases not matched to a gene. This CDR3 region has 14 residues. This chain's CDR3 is CAIRGSDRIYEQYF. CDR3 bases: TGTGCCATCAGGGGTTCGGACAGGATCTACGAGCAGTACTTC.

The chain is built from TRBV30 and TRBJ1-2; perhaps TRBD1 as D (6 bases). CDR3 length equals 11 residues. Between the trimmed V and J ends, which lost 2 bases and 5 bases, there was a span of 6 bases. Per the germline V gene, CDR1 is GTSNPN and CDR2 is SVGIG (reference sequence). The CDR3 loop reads CAWSTGYGYTF. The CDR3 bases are TGTGCCTGGAGTACAGGGTATGGCTACACCTTC.

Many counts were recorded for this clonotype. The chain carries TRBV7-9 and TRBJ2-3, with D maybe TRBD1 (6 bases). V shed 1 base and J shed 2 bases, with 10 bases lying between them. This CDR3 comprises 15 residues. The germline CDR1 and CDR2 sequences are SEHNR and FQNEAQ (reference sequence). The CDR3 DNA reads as TGTGCCAGCAGCTTAGTGGGGACATACACAGATACGCAGTATTTT. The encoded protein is CASSLVGTYTDTQYF.

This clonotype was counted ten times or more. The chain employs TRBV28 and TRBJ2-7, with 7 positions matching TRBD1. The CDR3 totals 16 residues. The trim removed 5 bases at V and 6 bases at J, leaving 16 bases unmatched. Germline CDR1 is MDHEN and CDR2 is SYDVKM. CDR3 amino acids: CASSTYQDRSYSEQYF. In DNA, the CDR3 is TGTGCCAGCAGTACATATCAGGACAGGTCCTATTCCGAGCAGTACTTC.

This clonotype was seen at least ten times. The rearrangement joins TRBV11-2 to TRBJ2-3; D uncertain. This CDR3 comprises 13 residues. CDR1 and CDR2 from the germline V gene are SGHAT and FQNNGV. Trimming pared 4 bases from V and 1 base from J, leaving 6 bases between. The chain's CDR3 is CASSSLRTDTQYF. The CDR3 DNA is TGTGCCAGCAGCTCTCTCCGCACAGATACGCAGTATTTT.

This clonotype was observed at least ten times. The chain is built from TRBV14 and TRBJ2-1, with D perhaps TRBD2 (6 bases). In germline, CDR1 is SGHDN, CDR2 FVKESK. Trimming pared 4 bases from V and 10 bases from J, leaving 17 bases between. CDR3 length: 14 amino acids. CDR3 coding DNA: TGTGCCAGCAGCCGGGACTTTACCTTGGGAGAGCAGTTCTTC. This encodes CASSRDFTLGEQFF.

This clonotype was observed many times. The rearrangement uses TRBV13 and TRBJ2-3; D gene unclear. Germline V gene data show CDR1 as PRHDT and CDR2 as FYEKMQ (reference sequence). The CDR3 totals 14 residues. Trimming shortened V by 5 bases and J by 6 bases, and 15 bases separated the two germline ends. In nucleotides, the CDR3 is TGTGCCAGCAGCGAACTCAAAGTGGGGGATACGCAGTATTTT. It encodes CASSELKVGDTQYF. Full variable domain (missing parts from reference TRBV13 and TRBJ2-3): AAGVIQSPRHLIKEKRETATLKCYPIPRHDTVYWYQQGPGQDPQFLISFYEKMQSDKGSIPDRFSAQQFSDYHSELNMSSLELGDSALYFCASSELKVGDTQYFGPGTRLTVL.

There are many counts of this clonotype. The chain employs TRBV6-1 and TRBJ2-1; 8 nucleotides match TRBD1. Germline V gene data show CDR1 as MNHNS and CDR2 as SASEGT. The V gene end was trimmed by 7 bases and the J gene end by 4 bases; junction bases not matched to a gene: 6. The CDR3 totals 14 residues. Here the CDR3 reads CASTDRGRYNEQFF. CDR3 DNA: TGTGCCAGCACCGACAGGGGAAGGTACAATGAGCAGTTCTTC.

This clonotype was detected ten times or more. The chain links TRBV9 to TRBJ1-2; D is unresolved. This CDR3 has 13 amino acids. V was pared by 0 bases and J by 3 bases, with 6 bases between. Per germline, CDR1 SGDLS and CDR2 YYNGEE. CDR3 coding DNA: TGTGCCAGCAGCGTAGACTTGGACTATGGCTACACCTTC. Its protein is CASSVDLDYGYTF.

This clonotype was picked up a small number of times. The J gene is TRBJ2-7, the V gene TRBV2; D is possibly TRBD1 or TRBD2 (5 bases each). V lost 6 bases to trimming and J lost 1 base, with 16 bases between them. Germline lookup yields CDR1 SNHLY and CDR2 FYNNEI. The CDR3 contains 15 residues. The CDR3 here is CASRTGASGSYEQYF. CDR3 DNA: TGTGCCAGCAGAACCGGGGCATCGGGGTCCTACGAGCAGTACTTC.

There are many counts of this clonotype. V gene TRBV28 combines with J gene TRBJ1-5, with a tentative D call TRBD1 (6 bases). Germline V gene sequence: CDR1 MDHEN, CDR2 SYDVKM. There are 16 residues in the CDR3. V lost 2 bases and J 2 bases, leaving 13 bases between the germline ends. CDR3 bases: TGTGCCAGCAGTTTAGGTACAGGGAGGGGCAATCAGCCCCAGCATTTT. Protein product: CASSLGTGRGNQPQHF.

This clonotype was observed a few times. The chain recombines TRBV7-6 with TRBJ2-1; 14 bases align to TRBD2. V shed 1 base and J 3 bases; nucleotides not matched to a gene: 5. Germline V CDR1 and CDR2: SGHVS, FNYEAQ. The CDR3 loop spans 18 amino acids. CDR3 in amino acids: CASSLGLAGGRYYNEQFF. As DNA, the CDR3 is TGTGCCAGCAGCTTAGGACTAGCGGGAGGGCGTTACTACAATGAGCAGTTCTTC.

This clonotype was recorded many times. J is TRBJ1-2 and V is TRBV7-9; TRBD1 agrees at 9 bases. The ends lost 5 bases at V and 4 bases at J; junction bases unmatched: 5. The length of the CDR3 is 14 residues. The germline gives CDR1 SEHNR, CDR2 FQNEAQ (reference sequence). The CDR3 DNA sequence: TGTGCCAGCAGCCTCCGGGACAGGGTCTATGGCTACACCTTC. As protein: CASSLRDRVYGYTF.

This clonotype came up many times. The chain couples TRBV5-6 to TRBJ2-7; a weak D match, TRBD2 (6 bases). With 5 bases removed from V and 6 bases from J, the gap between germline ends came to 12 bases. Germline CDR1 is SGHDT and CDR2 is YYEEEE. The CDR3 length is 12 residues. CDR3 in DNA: TGTGCCAGCAGTTATCAGGGAGGCGAGCAGTACTTC. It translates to CASSYQGGEQYF.

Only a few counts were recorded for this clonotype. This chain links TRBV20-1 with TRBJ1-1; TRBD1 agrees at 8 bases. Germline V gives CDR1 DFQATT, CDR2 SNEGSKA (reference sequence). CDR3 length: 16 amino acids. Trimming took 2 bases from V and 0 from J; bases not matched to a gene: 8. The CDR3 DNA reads TGCAGTGCTAGACAGGGGGCGAACCCCATGAACACTGAAGCTTTCTTT. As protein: CSARQGANPMNTEAFF.

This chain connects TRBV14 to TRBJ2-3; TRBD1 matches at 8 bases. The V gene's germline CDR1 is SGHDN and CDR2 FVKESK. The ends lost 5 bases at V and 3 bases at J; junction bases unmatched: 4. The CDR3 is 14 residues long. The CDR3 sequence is CASSSRGRTDTQYF. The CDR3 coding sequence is TGTGCCAGCAGCTCCAGGGGGCGGACAGATACGCAGTATTTT.

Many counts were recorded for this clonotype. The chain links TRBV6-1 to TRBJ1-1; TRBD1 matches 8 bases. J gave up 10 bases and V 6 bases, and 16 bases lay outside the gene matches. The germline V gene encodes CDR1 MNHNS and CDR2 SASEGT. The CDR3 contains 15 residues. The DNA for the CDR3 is TGTGCCAGCAGCGGAACTCCAGGACAGGGAGGAGGAGCTTTCTTT. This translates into CASSGTPGQGGGAFF.

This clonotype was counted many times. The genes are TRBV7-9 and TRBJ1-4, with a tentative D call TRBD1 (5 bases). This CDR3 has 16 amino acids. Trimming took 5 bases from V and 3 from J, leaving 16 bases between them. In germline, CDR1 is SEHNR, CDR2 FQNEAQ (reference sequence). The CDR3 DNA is TGTGCCAGCAGCCCCTCAGGAGGGGCGCCTAATGAAAAACTGTTTTTT. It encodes CASSPSGGAPNEKLFF.

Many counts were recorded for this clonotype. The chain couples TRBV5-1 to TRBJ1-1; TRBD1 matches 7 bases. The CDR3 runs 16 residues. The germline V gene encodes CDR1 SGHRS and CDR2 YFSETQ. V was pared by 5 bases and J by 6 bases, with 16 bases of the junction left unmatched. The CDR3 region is CASRHTTRTGVPEAFF. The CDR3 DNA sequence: TGCGCCAGCAGACATACGACGCGAACAGGGGTCCCTGAAGCTTTCTTT.

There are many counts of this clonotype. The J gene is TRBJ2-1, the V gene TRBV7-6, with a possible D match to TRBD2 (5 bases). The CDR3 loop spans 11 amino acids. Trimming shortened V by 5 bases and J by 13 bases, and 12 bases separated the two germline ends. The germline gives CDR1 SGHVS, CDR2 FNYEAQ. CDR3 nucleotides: TGTGCCAGCAGCGACCGGGATTGTCAGTTCTTC. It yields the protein CASSDRDCQFF.

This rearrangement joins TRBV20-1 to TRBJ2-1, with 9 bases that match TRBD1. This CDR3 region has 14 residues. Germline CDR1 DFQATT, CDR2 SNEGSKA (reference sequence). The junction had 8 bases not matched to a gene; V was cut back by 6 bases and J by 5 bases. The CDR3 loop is CSAPGTGIHNEQFF. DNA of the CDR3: TGCAGTGCCCCCGGGACAGGGATCCACAATGAGCAGTTCTTC.

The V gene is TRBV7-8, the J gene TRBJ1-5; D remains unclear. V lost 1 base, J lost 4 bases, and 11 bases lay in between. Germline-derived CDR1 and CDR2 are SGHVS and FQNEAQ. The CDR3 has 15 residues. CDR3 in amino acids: CASSLGWGGNQPQHF. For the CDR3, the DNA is TGTGCCAGCAGCTTAGGGTGGGGAGGGAATCAGCCCCAGCATTTT.

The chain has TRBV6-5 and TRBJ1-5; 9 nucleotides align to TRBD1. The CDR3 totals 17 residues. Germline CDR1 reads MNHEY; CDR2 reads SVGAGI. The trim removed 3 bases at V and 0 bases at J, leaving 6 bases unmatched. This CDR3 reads CASSYRTGEYSNQPQHF. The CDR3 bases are TGTGCCAGCAGTTATAGGACAGGGGAATATAGCAATCAGCCCCAGCATTTT.